This TCR beta chain was identified during a study of T-cell reconstitution after alpha-beta-depleted transplantation in children. Study observations and caveats: As was reported, about two months after transplant, alpha-beta T cells came from several hundred expanded graft clones. One year after transplant, T-cell counts and diversity came mostly from newly produced T cells.

This CDR3 has 10 residues. The V and J ends lost 5 bases and 2 bases respectively, with 1 base between them. Germline V gives CDR1 SQVTM, CDR2 ANQGSEA. This clonotype was observed at least ten times. Antigen: not known. Unique molecular identifiers were used to barcode this TCRbeta library. TCRdb itself ran the PCR reads through MiXCR, one entry per CDR3 protein. There are 550,000 to 800,000 distinct CDR3 sequences in the sample; around 13% occur only once, and roughly 0.84% lies in the top ten. The chain combines TRBV29-1 with TRBJ1-5; D unclear. This receptor was identified in a girl under 10 years old with congenital amegakaryocytic thrombocytopenia, due to receive a stem cell transplant. The specimen comprised PBMCs, sampled before TCRalphabeta/CD19-depleted stem cell transplant. The CDR3 DNA sequence: TGCAGCGTTTGCAATCAGCCCCAGCATTTT. It codes for CSVCNQPQHF. The whole variable domain, remainder taken from reference TRBV29-1 and TRBJ1-5, is SAVISQKPSRDICQRGTSLTIQCQVDSQVTMMFWYRQQPGQSLTLIATANQGSEATYESGFVIDKFPISRPNLTFSTLTVSNMSPEDSSIYLCSVCNQPQHFGDGTRLSIL.